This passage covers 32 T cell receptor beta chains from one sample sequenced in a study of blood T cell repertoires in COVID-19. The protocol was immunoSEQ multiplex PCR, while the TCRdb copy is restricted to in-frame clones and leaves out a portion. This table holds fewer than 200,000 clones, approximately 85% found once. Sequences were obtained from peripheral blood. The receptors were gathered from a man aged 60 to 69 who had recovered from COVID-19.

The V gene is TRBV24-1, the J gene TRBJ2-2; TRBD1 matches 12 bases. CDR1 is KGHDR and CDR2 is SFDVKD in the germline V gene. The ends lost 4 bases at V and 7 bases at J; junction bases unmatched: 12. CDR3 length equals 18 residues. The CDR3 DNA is TGTGCCACCAGTGACACCGGGACAGGGGGCGCGGTAATCGGGGAGCTGTTTTTT. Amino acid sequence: CATSDTGTGGAVIGELFF.

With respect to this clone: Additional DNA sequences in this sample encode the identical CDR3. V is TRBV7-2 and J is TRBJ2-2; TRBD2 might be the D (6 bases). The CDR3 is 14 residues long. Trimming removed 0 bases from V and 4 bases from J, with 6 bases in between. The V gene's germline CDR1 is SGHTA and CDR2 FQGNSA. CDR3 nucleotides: TGTGCCAGCAGCTTAGCGGGGGGCACCGGGGAGCTGTTTTTT. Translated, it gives CASSLAGGTGELFF.

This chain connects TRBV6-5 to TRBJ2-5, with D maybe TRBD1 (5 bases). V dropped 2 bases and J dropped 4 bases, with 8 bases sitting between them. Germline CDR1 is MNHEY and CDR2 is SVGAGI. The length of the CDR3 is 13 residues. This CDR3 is CASSYAGIETQYF. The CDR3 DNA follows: TGTGCCAGCAGTTACGCAGGGATAGAGACCCAGTACTTC.

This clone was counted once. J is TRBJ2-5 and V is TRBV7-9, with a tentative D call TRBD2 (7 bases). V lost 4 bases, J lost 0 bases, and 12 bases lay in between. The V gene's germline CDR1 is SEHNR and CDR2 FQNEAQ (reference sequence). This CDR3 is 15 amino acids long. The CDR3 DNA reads TGTGCCAGCAGCTGGGCGGGGGCTCACCAAGAGACCCAGTACTTC. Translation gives CASSWAGAHQETQYF. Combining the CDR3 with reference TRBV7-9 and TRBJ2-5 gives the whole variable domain DTGVSQNPRHKITKRGQNVTFRCDPISEHNRLYWYRQTLGQGPEFLTYFQNEAQLEKSRLLSDRFSAERPKGSFSTLEIQRTEQGDSAMYLCASSWAGAHQETQYFGPGTRLLVL.

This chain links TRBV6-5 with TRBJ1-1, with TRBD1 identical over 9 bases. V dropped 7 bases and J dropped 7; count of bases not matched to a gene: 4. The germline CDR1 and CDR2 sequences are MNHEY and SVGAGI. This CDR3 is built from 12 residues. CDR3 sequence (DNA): TGTGCCAGCACCGGACAGGGGATTGAAGCTTTCTTT. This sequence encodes CASTGQGIEAFF.

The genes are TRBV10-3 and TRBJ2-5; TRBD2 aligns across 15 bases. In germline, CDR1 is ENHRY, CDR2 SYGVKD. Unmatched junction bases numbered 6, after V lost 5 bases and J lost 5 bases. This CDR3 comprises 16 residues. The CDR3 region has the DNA TGTGCCATCAGTCCGGGACTAGCGGGGGGCAGGGAGACCCAGTACTTC. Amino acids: CAISPGLAGGRETQYF.

The CDR3 bases are TGTGCCAGCAGTGACGGGGACGGGGAGGACGCTGAAGCTTTCTTT. This sequence encodes CASSDGDGEDAEAFF. This rearrangement joins TRBV6-4 to TRBJ1-1, with D tentatively TRBD1 (5 bases). This CDR3 has 15 amino acids. CDR1 is MRHNA, CDR2 SNTAGT, per germline. V was clipped by 2 bases and J by 6 bases, with 16 bases between them.

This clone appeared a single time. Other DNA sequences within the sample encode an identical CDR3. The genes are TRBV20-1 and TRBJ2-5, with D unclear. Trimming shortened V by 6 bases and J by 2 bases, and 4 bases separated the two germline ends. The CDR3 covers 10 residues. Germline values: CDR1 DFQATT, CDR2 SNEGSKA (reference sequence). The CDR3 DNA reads TGCAGTGCCAGGCAAGAGACCCAGTACTTC. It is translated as CSARQETQYF.

The DNA for the CDR3 is TGCGCCAGCAGCTTATCGGGGTATGAGGTTGCAACTAATGAAAAACTGTTTTTT. Protein product: CASSLSGYEVATNEKLFF. J is TRBJ1-4 and V is TRBV5-1; D unresolved. V gave up 2 bases and J gave up 0 bases, with 17 bases separating them. CDR3 size: 18 residues. CDR1 SGHRS and CDR2 YFSETQ come from the germline V gene.

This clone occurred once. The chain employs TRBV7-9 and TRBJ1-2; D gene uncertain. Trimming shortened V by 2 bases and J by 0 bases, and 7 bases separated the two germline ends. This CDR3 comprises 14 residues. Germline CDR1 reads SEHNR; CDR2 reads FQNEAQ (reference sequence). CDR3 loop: CASSLQVTNYGYTF. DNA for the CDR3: TGTGCCAGCAGCTTACAGGTGACTAACTATGGCTACACCTTC.

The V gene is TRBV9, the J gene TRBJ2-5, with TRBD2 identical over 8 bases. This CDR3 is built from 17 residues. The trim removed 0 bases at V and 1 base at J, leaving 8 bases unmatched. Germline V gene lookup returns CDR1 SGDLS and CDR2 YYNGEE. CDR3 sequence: CASSVALVSGGQETQYF. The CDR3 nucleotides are TGTGCCAGCAGCGTAGCCCTGGTGAGCGGGGGCCAAGAGACCCAGTACTTC.

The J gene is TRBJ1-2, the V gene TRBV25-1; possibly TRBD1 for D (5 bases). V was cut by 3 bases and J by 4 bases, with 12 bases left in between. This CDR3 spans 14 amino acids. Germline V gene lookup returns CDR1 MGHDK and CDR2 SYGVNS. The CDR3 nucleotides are TGTGCCAGCAGTGATACGACAGCGCTCTATGGCTACACCTTC. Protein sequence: CASSDTTALYGYTF.

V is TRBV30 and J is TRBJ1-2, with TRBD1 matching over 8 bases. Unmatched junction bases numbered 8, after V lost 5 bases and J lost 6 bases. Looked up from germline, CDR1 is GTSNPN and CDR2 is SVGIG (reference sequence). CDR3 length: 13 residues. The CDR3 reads CAWPRQGIDGYTF. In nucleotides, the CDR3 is TGTGCCTGGCCCCGACAGGGGATAGATGGCTACACCTTC.

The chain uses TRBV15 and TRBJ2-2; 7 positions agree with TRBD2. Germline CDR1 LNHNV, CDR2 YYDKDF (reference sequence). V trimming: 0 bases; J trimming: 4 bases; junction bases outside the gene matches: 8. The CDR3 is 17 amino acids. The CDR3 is CATSREVGGGLTGELFF. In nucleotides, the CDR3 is TGTGCCACCAGCAGAGAGGTTGGCGGGGGTCTCACCGGGGAGCTGTTTTTT.

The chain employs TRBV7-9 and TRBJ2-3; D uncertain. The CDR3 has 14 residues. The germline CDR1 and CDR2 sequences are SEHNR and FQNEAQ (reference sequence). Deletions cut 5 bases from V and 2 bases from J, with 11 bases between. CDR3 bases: TGTGCCAGCAGCCCCCTTGCTATCACAGATACGCAGTATTTT. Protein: CASSPLAITDTQYF. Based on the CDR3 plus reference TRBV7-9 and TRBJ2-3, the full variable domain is DTGVSQNPRHKITKRGQNVTFRCDPISEHNRLYWYRQTLGQGPEFLTYFQNEAQLEKSRLLSDRFSAERPKGSFSTLEIQRTEQGDSAMYLCASSPLAITDTQYFGPGTRLTVL.

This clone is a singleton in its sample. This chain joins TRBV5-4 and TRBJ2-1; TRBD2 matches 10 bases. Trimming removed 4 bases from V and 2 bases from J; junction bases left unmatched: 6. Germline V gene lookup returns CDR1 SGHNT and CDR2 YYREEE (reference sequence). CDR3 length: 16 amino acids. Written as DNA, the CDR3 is TGTGCCAGCAGCCCAGCGGGGGGGAGGACCTACAATGAGCAGTTCTTC. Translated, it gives CASSPAGGRTYNEQFF.

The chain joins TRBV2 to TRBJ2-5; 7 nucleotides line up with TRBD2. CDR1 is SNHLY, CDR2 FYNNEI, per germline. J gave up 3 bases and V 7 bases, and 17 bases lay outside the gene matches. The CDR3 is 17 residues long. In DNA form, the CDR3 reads TGTGCCAGCACCCGAAGAGGGGCTGCTAGCGGAAAAGAGACCCAGTACTTC. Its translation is CASTRRGAASGKETQYF.

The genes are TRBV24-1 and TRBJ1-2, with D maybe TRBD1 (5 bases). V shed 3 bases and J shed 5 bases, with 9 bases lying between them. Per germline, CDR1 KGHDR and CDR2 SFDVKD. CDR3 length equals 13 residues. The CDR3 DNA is TGTGCCACCAGTGATGTTGACAGTTATGGCTACACCTTC. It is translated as CATSDVDSYGYTF.

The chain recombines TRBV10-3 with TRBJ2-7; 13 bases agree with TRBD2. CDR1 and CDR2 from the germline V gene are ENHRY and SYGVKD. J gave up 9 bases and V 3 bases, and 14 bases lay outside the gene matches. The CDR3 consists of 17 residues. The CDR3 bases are TGTGCCATCAGTGACCTCGAAATGGGACTAGCGGGGCCGAGGCAGTACTTC. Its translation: CAISDLEMGLAGPRQYF.

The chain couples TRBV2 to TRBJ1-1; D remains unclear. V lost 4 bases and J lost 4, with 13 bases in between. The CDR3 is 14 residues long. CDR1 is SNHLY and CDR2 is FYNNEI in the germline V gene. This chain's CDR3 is CASSGQNSGTEAFF. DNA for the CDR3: TGTGCCAGCAGTGGACAAAATTCCGGCACTGAAGCTTTCTTT.

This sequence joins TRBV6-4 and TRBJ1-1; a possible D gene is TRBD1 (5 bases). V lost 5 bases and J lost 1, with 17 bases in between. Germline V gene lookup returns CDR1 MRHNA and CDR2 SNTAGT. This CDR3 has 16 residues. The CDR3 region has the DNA TGTGCCAGCAGTAAACTCGAAGGGGCCCCGAACACTGAAGCTTTCTTT. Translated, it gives CASSKLEGAPNTEAFF.

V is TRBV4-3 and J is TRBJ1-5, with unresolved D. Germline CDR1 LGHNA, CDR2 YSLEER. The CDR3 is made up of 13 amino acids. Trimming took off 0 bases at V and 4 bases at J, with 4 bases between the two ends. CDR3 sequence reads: CASSQDANQPQHF. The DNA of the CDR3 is TGCGCCAGCAGCCAAGATGCGAATCAGCCCCAGCATTTT.

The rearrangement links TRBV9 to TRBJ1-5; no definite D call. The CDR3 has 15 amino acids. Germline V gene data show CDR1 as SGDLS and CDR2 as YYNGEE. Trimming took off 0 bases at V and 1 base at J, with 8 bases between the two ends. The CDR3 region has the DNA TGTGCCAGCAGCGTAGCAGGAGGGAGCAATCAGCCCCAGCATTTT. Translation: CASSVAGGSNQPQHF.

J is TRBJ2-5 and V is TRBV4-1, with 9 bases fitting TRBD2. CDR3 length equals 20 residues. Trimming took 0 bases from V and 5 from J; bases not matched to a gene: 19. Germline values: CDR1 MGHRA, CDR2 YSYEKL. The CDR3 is CASSQDDPSTAGGPKETQYF. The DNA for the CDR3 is TGCGCCAGCAGCCAAGATGATCCCTCCACGGCGGGGGGGCCTAAGGAGACCCAGTACTTC.

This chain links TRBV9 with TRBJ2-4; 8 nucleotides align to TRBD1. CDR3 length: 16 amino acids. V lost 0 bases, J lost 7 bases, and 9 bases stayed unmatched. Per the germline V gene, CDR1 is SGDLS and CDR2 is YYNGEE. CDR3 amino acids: CASSVATGEYFNIQYF. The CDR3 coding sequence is TGTGCCAGCAGCGTAGCGACAGGGGAGTATTTTAACATTCAGTACTTC.

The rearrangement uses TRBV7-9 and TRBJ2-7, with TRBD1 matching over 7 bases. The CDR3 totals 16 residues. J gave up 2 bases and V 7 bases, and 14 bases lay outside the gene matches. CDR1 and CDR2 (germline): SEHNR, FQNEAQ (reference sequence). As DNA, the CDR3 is TGTGCCAGCATCGACACAGGGGAAACACTGACCTACGAGCAGTACTTC. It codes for CASIDTGETLTYEQYF.

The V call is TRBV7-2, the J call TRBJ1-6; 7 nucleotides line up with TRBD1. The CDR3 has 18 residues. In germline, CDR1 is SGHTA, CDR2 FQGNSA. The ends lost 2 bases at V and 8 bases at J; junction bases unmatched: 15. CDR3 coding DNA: TGTGCCAGCAGCTTAAAAGGTGTCAGGGACAGTAAACATTCACCCCTCCACTTT. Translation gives CASSLKGVRDSKHSPLHF.

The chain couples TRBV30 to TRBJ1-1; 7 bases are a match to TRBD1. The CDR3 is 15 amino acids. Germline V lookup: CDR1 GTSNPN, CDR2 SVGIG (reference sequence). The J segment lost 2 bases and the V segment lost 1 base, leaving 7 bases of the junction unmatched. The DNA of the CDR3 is TGTGCCTGGAGTGGCGGGACAGCTGTTAACACTGAAGCTTTCTTT. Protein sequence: CAWSGGTAVNTEAFF. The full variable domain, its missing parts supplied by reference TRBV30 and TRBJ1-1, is SQTIHQWPATLVQPVGSPLSLECTVEGTSNPNLYWYRQAAGRGLQLLFYSVGIGQISSEVPQNLSASRPQDRQFILSSKKLLLSDSGFYLCAWSGGTAVNTEAFFGQGTRLTVV.

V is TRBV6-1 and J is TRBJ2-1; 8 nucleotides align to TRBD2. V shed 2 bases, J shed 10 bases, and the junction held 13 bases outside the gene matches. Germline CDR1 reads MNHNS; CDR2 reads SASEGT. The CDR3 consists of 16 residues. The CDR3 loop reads CASSETFGGASGEQFF. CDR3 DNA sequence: TGTGCCAGCAGTGAAACGTTCGGGGGGGCCTCGGGAGAGCAGTTCTTC.

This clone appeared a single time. CDR3 loop: CASGRGATDGYTF. CDR3 nucleotide sequence: TGTGCCAGCGGTCGGGGGGCTACGGATGGCTACACCTTC. The rearrangement links TRBV6-5 to TRBJ1-2; possible D gene TRBD1, 6 bases. Germline CDR1 reads MNHEY; CDR2 reads SVGAGI. CDR3 length equals 13 residues. The germline V and J ends were trimmed by 8 bases and 6 bases, with 16 bases remaining between them.

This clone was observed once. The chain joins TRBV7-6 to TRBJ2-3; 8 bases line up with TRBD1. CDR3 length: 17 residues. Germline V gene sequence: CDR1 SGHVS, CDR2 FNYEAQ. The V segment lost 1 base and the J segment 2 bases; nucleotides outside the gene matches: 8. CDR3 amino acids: CASSLGAGGSVTDTQYF. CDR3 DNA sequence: TGTGCCAGCAGCTTAGGGGCAGGGGGCTCGGTCACAGATACGCAGTATTTT.

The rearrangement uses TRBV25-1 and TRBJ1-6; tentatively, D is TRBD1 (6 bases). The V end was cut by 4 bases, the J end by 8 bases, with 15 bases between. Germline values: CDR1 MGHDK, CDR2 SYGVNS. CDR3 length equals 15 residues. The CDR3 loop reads CASSALQGSHSPLHF. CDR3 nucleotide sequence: TGTGCCAGCAGTGCCCTACAGGGTAGTCATTCACCCCTCCACTTT.